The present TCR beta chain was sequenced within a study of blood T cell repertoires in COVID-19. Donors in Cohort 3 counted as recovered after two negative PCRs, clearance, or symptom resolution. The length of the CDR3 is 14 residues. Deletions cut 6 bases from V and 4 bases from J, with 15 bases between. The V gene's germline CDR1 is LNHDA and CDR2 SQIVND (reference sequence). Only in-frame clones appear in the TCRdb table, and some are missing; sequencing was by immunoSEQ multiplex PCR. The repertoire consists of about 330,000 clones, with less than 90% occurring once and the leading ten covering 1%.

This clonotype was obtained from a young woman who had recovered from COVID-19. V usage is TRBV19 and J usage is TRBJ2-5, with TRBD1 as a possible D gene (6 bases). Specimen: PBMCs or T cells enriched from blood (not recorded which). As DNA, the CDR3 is TGTGCCAGTAGCGCCAGGGGTGGAGCAGAGACCCAGTACTTC. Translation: CASSARGGAETQYF.